There are a few counts of the clone carrying this T cell receptor (beta chain). Libraries were prepared by immunoSEQ multiplex PCR; TCRdb keeps only in-frame clonotypes and omits some of them. The sample carries about 100,000 clones, 65% to 85% recorded once. This specimen comes from a study of PD-1 blockade in mismatch repair-deficient tumors. V was clipped by 8 bases and J by 3 bases, with 17 bases between them. The CDR3 runs 15 residues. Germline CDR1 is LNHDA and CDR2 is SQIVND (reference sequence). The rearrangement links TRBV19 to TRBJ1-5; D perhaps matches TRBD1 (6 bases). Sequences were derived from peripheral blood, sampled approximately 35 weeks after starting pembrolizumab. This TCR came from an adult with mismatch repair-deficient cancer. CDR3: CASQSGGAINQPQHF. CDR3 coding DNA: TGTGCCAGTCAAAGCGGGGGGGCTATCAATCAGCCCCAGCATTTT. Full variable domain (missing parts from reference TRBV19 and TRBJ1-5): DGGITQSPKYLFRKEGQNVTLSCEQNLNHDAMYWYRQDPGQGLRLIYYSQIVNDFQKGDIAEGYSVSREKKESFPLTVTSAQKNPTAFYLCASQSGGAINQPQHFGDGTRLSIL.